Listed below are T cell receptor beta chains from one sample, sequenced in a study of identical twins. TCRdb ran MiXCR on the 5' RACE reads and lists one entry per CDR3 protein. This sample has 1.5 million to 2 million distinct CDR3 sequences; less than 35% occur once, and the top ten carry approximately 0.29%. Material for sequencing was cord blood. All receptors derive from a newborn girl in good health. Each CDR3 is given with its conserved first and last residue. The order of the fields is D gene, V gene, J gene, clone size, CDR3 DNA, CDR3 protein. D genes are given only for firm matches. The size entry is marked missing in some rows and otherwise reads once, few, many or a size class.

d_call: -; v_call: TRBV4-2; j_call: TRBJ2-1; clone_size: few; cdr3_nt: TGTGCCAGCAGCCAAGTTTTTTATGAGCAGTTCTTC; cdr3_aa: CASSQVFYEQFF
d_call: TRBD1; v_call: TRBV18; j_call: TRBJ2-3; clone_size: -; cdr3_nt: TGTGCCAGCTCACCCATTGTCGGGACAGGGCTCGTAGGTGGCACAGATACGCAGTATTTT; cdr3_aa: CASSPIVGTGLVGGTDTQYF
d_call: TRBD1; v_call: TRBV27; j_call: TRBJ1-1; clone_size: -; cdr3_nt: TGTGCCAGCAGTTTTGGGACAGTAGGGAACACTGAAGCTTTCTTT; cdr3_aa: CASSFGTVGNTEAFF
d_call: -; v_call: TRBV7-2; j_call: TRBJ2-2; clone_size: once; cdr3_nt: TGTGCCAGCAGCTTAATGCGAGGCGGGGAGCTGTTTTTT; cdr3_aa: CASSLMRGGELFF
d_call: -; v_call: TRBV12-3/TRBV12-4; j_call: TRBJ1-1; clone_size: -; cdr3_nt: TGTGCCAGTAGCCTCCGGGTTTACACTGAAGCTTTCTTT; cdr3_aa: CASSLRVYTEAFF
d_call: -; v_call: TRBV2; j_call: TRBJ1-2; clone_size: few; cdr3_nt: TGTGCCAGCAGTGTCTACAGAGAAGCTAACTATGGCTACACCTTC; cdr3_aa: CASSVYREANYGYTF
d_call: TRBD2; v_call: TRBV4-1; j_call: TRBJ2-7; clone_size: -; cdr3_nt: TGCGCCAGCAGCCAATGCGGGAGGGCACCCTACGAGCAGTACTTC; cdr3_aa: CASSQCGRAPYEQYF
d_call: -; v_call: TRBV10-3; j_call: TRBJ2-1; clone_size: -; cdr3_nt: TGTGCCATCAGCTCTAGGGCTAGCAGCTACAATGAGCAGTTCTTC; cdr3_aa: CAISSRASSYNEQFF
d_call: -; v_call: TRBV28; j_call: TRBJ1-5; clone_size: -; cdr3_nt: TGTGCCAGCAGCGATGAGGTGAGGCCCCAGCATTTT; cdr3_aa: CASSDEVRPQHF
d_call: TRBD2; v_call: TRBV10-3; j_call: TRBJ2-7; clone_size: few; cdr3_nt: TGTGCCATCAGTGATTCGGGACTAGCGGGGCTCGAGCAGTACTTC; cdr3_aa: CAISDSGLAGLEQYF
d_call: -; v_call: TRBV3-1; j_call: TRBJ2-7; clone_size: few; cdr3_nt: TGTGCCAGCAGCCAAACCCGAAGGGGCGAGCAGTACTTC; cdr3_aa: CASSQTRRGEQYF
d_call: TRBD1; v_call: TRBV18; j_call: TRBJ1-2; clone_size: few; cdr3_nt: TGTGCCAGCTCACCACCGGGACAGGGTTTAACCCTGGGGGGCTACACCTTC; cdr3_aa: CASSPPGQGLTLGGYTF
d_call: -; v_call: TRBV7-2; j_call: TRBJ2-1; clone_size: many; cdr3_nt: TGTGCCAGCATCGAGGGCTCTACCTCCCTTGAGCAGTTCTTC; cdr3_aa: CASIEGSTSLEQFF
d_call: -; v_call: TRBV7-6; j_call: TRBJ2-5; clone_size: -; cdr3_nt: TGTGCCAGCAGCTTGGGGAAAGAGACCCTGTACTTC; cdr3_aa: CASSLGKETLYF
d_call: -; v_call: TRBV12-3/TRBV12-4; j_call: TRBJ2-1; clone_size: few; cdr3_nt: TGTGCCAGCACCCAGGCCCCAAGCTCCTACAATGAGCAGTTCTTC; cdr3_aa: CASTQAPSSYNEQFF
d_call: -; v_call: TRBV4-2; j_call: TRBJ2-7; clone_size: many; cdr3_nt: TGTGCCAGCAGCCGGGGACTTGGGACCTACGAGCAGTACTTC; cdr3_aa: CASSRGLGTYEQYF
d_call: -; v_call: TRBV11-2; j_call: TRBJ1-2; clone_size: -; cdr3_nt: TGTGCCAGCAGCTTAGTATTTGGGGGAGCCTATGGCTACACCTTC; cdr3_aa: CASSLVFGGAYGYTF
d_call: TRBD1; v_call: TRBV12-3/TRBV12-4; j_call: TRBJ1-4; clone_size: -; cdr3_nt: TGTGCCAGCAGATACCTTGTCAGGGGGGATTCAACTAATGGAAAACTGTTTTTT; cdr3_aa: CASRYLVRGDSTNGKLFF
d_call: TRBD2; v_call: TRBV4-1; j_call: TRBJ2-1; clone_size: -; cdr3_nt: TGCGCCAGCAGCCAAGTCCTCGGGAGGGTTAGCGGTAACAATGAGCAGTTCTTC; cdr3_aa: CASSQVLGRVSGNNEQFF
d_call: -; v_call: TRBV6-5; j_call: TRBJ2-2; clone_size: -; cdr3_nt: TGTGCCAGCAGTTACAGCCCATGGGAAAGCGGGGAGCTGTTTTTT; cdr3_aa: CASSYSPWESGELFF
d_call: -; v_call: TRBV5-5; j_call: TRBJ2-7; clone_size: -; cdr3_nt: TGTGCCAGCAGCAGTAGCGTGGTCGAGCAGTACTTC; cdr3_aa: CASSSSVVEQYF
d_call: -; v_call: TRBV29-1; j_call: TRBJ1-1; clone_size: -; cdr3_nt: TGCAGCGTTGATGATGGCGGGAACACTGAAGCTTTCTTT; cdr3_aa: CSVDDGGNTEAFF
d_call: TRBD1; v_call: TRBV7-9; j_call: TRBJ2-5; clone_size: -; cdr3_nt: TGTGCCAGCAGCTCCCCCAACCTAAACAGGGGTCAAGAGACCCAGTACTTC; cdr3_aa: CASSSPNLNRGQETQYF
d_call: TRBD2; v_call: TRBV20-1; j_call: TRBJ2-7; clone_size: few; cdr3_nt: TGCAGTGCGCCTAAGCGTCGGACTAGCGGGAGGTACCACGAGCAGTACTTC; cdr3_aa: CSAPKRRTSGRYHEQYF
d_call: TRBD1; v_call: TRBV6-4; j_call: TRBJ1-5; clone_size: -; cdr3_nt: TGTGCCAGGAAGAGACAGGGGGTTTTAAAGCCCCAGCATTTT; cdr3_aa: CARKRQGVLKPQHF